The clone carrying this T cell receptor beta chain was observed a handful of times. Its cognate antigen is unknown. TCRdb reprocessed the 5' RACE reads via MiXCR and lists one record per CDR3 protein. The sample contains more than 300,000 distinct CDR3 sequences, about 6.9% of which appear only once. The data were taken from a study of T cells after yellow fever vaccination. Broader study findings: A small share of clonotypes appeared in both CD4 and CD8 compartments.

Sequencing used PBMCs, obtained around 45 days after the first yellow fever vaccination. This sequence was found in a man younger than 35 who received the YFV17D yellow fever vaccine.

The CDR3 region is CASKLLGISTDTQYF. For the CDR3, the DNA is TGTGCCAGCAAGCTTTTGGGTATTAGCACAGATACGCAGTATTTT. V is TRBV5-4 and J is TRBJ2-3; no definite D call. The CDR3 loop spans 15 amino acids. V lost 6 bases and J 0 bases, leaving 14 bases between the germline ends. CDR1 and CDR2 (germline): SGHNT, YYREEE (reference sequence). Together with reference TRBV5-4 and TRBJ2-3, the CDR3 gives the full variable domain: ETGVTQSPTHLIKTRGQQVTLRCSSQSGHNTVSWYQQALGQGPQFIFQYYREEENGRGNFPPRFSGLQFPNYSSELNVNALELDDSALYLCASKLLGISTDTQYFGPGTRLTVL.